These 24 T cell receptor beta chains originate from one sample sequenced in a study of shared clonotypes between healthy human individuals. Using immunoSEQ multiplex PCR, the repertoire was profiled, and TCRdb retains in-frame clones only, with some absent. The sample holds about 1 million clones, about 70% seen once. Sample: memory CD4+ T cells sorted from blood. Documented subset: CD45RA-negative fraction. The receptor source for this set is a man between 18 and 35 years old in good health.

The V and J genes are TRBV12-5 and TRBJ2-3; maybe TRBD1 (6 bases). This CDR3 comprises 14 residues. Germline V gene lookup returns CDR1 LGHNT and CDR2 FRNRAP. V shed 0 bases and J shed 5 bases, with 9 bases lying between them. This chain's CDR3 is CASGLVQGRDTQYF. CDR3 nucleotide sequence: TGTGCTAGTGGTTTGGTACAGGGAAGAGATACGCAGTATTTT. Looking up the rest from reference TRBV12-5 and TRBJ2-3 gives the full variable domain: DARVTQTPRHKVTEMGQEVTMRCQPILGHNTVFWYRQTMMQGLELLAYFRNRAPLDDSGMPKDRFSAEMPDATLATLKIQPSEPRDSAVYFCASGLVQGRDTQYFGPGTRLTVL.

The genes are TRBV30 and TRBJ1-2, with D hard to call. Germline lookup yields CDR1 GTSNPN and CDR2 SVGIG (reference sequence). This CDR3 spans 11 amino acids. V was pared by 0 bases and J by 8 bases, with 7 bases between. CDR3 DNA: TGTGCCTGGAGTGTATATTCGGGCTACACCTTC. Protein: CAWSVYSGYTF.

On this clone: The sample has other DNA sequences that encode this CDR3 too. The chain joins TRBV5-1 to TRBJ1-1; the D gene is possibly TRBD1 (5 bases). The germline V and J ends were trimmed by 4 bases and 1 base, with 11 bases remaining between them. The CDR3 loop spans 14 amino acids. CDR1 is SGHRS, CDR2 YFSETQ, per germline. Here the CDR3 DNA reads TGCGCCAGCAGCCCCACGGGGGGGAACACTGAAGCTTTCTTT. Translating it yields CASSPTGGNTEAFF.

This sequence joins TRBV6-5 and TRBJ1-2; 8 positions match TRBD1. CDR3 size: 15 residues. The junction had 5 bases not matched to a gene; V was cut back by 0 bases and J by 5 bases. The germline CDR1 and CDR2 sequences are MNHEY and SVGAGI. The CDR3 DNA reads as TGTGCCAGCAGTTACTCGGCAGGGGGCGCTTATGGCTACACCTTC. It is translated as CASSYSAGGAYGYTF.

Details on this clone: Other DNA sequences from this sample encode an identical CDR3 as well. V usage is TRBV5-1 and J usage is TRBJ2-2, with unresolved D. Trimming removed 0 bases from V and 5 bases from J, with 8 bases in between. Germline V lookup: CDR1 SGHRS, CDR2 YFSETQ. The CDR3 sequence is 14 residues long. CDR3 amino acids: CASSLAGETGELFF. Here the CDR3 DNA reads TGCGCCAGCAGCTTGGCCGGCGAGACCGGGGAGCTGTTTTTT.

This clone was picked up a small number of times. The chain joins TRBV15 to TRBJ1-2; no clear D gene. V shed 1 base and J shed 4 bases, with 4 bases lying between them. Germline assignment: CDR1 LNHNV and CDR2 YYDKDF (reference sequence). The CDR3 runs 12 residues. For the CDR3, the DNA is TGTGCCACCAGCAGAGGTACCTATGGCTACACCTTC. Its protein product is CATSRGTYGYTF.

The rearrangement uses TRBV10-3 and TRBJ2-3; a possible D gene is TRBD2 (5 bases). The ends were cut back, 6 bases at V and 2 bases at J, with 15 bases in the middle. The germline V gene encodes CDR1 ENHRY and CDR2 SYGVKD. The length of the CDR3 is 15 residues. The CDR3, as DNA: TGTGCCATCAGCCCGGGGAGAACGGACACAGATACGCAGTATTTT. Amino acid sequence: CAISPGRTDTDTQYF.

This clone was seen only once. V usage is TRBV9 and J usage is TRBJ2-2; 8 positions match TRBD2. The V gene's germline CDR1 is SGDLS and CDR2 YYNGEE. CDR3 length: 19 residues. V trimming: 0 bases; J trimming: 2 bases; junction bases outside the gene matches: 12. CDR3 sequence reads: CASSVATEGTSGNTGELFF. The CDR3 bases are TGTGCCAGCAGCGTAGCTACAGAGGGAACTAGCGGCAACACCGGGGAGCTGTTTTTT.

The V call is TRBV2, the J call TRBJ1-2; D gene ambiguous. The CDR3 sequence is 11 residues long. Deletions cut 11 bases from V and 8 bases from J, with 15 bases between. The germline CDR1 and CDR2 sequences are SNHLY and FYNNEI. The CDR3 region has the DNA TGTGCCGCTAGTGTCAGCCACGGCTACACCTTC. The encoded protein is CAASVSHGYTF.

The rearrangement joins TRBV5-1 to TRBJ2-1, with 7 bases lining up with TRBD1. The CDR3 covers 14 residues. Germline CDR1 reads SGHRS; CDR2 reads YFSETQ. V lost 4 bases to trimming and J lost 6 bases; unmatched junction nucleotides: 7. For the CDR3, the DNA is TGCGCCAGCAGCATCGGACAGGAAACCAATGAGCAGTTCTTC. Translation: CASSIGQETNEQFF.

This clone has only a few counts. The V and J genes are TRBV6-5 and TRBJ1-6, with D tentatively TRBD1 (5 bases). The CDR3 extends over 13 amino acids. The V and J ends lost 5 bases and 9 bases respectively, with 11 bases between them. Germline V gene lookup returns CDR1 MNHEY and CDR2 SVGAGI. The DNA for the CDR3 is TGTGCCAGCAGTAAGGGGTTTGGTTCACCCCTCCACTTT. It specifies CASSKGFGSPLHF.

On this clone: This sample includes further DNA sequences coding for the same CDR3. The chain combines TRBV6-5 with TRBJ1-5, with D tentatively TRBD1 (6 bases). V was trimmed by 2 bases and J by 2 bases, leaving 10 bases between them. The CDR3 covers 15 residues. Germline V CDR1 and CDR2: MNHEY, SVGAGI. The CDR3 region has the DNA TGTGCCAGCAGTTACGGAGGGGGAGGCAATCAGCCCCAGCATTTT. It yields the protein CASSYGGGGNQPQHF.

This chain joins TRBV7-8 and TRBJ2-3; a weak D match, TRBD2 (5 bases). The V gene's germline CDR1 is SGHVS and CDR2 FQNEAQ. The CDR3 runs 15 residues. Deletions cut 8 bases from V and 2 bases from J, with 17 bases between. CDR3 region: CASLLYGEHTDTQYF. The CDR3, as DNA: TGTGCCAGCCTACTTTACGGGGAACACACAGATACGCAGTATTTT.

Turning to this clone: A read error may account for a junction end that differs from germline. The chain has TRBV29-1 and TRBJ2-7, with D perhaps being TRBD1 or TRBD2 (5 bases each). The CDR3 spans 16 residues. CDR1 is SQVTM and CDR2 is ANQGSEA in the germline V gene. CDR3 residues: CSVEEDTLEGSYEQHF. The CDR3, as DNA: TGCAGCGTTGAAGAGGACACCCTTGAGGGTTCCTACGAGCAGCACTTC.

The rearrangement uses TRBV7-8 and TRBJ1-2; tentative D call: TRBD1 (6 bases). The CDR3 is 15 amino acids. The V end was cut by 1 base, the J end by 7 bases, with 16 bases between. Germline assignment: CDR1 SGHVS and CDR2 FQNEAQ. The CDR3 spells CASSLVQGTSAGYTF. CDR3 DNA: TGTGCCAGCAGCTTAGTACAGGGAACCTCCGCTGGCTACACCTTC.

V and J are TRBV28 and TRBJ1-3, with 10 bases that match TRBD1. This CDR3 comprises 14 residues. CDR1 and CDR2 from the germline V gene are MDHEN and SYDVKM. The V segment lost 4 bases and the J segment 8 bases; nucleotides outside the gene matches: 5. The CDR3 DNA follows: TGTGCCAGCAGTTCGACAGGGGGCACGGACACCATATATTTT. It is translated as CASSSTGGTDTIYF.

The V gene is TRBV4-3, the J gene TRBJ1-5; TRBD1 agrees at 12 bases. The CDR3 is 18 residues long. CDR1 and CDR2 from the germline V gene are LGHNA and YSLEER. Germline trimming cut 3 bases from V and 7 bases from J; bases unmatched to any gene: 13. The DNA for the CDR3 is TGCGCCAGCAGCCAGGAGTACTTAGGGACAGGGGGCGGCCAGCCCCAGCATTTT. This translates into CASSQEYLGTGGGQPQHF.

The J gene is TRBJ2-7, the V gene TRBV6-1; D gene unclear. The CDR3 runs to 14 residues. Trimming stripped 5 bases from V and 3 bases from J, with 14 bases between. Germline CDR1 and CDR2: MNHNS and SASEGT. The CDR3 reads CASSPQMGIYEQYF. In nucleotides, the CDR3 is TGTGCCAGCAGTCCTCAGATGGGCATCTACGAGCAGTACTTC.

With respect to this clone: With a much larger clone just one base away, this may be a read error. The chain recombines TRBV5-1 with TRBJ1-1; TRBD1 might be the D (5 bases). This CDR3 has 14 amino acids. CDR1 SGHRS and CDR2 YFSETQ come from the germline V gene. Trimming stripped 0 bases from V and 4 bases from J, with 10 bases between. The CDR3 loop is CASSLDQDTTEAFF. DNA of the CDR3: TGCGCCAGCAGCTTGGACCAGGACACCACTGAAGCTTTCTTT. The complete variable domain, with remaining parts taken from reference TRBV5-1 and TRBJ1-1, reads KAGVTQTPRYLIKTRGQQVTLSCSPISGHRSVSWYQQTPGQGLQFLFEYFSETQRNKGNFPGRFSGRQFSNSRSEMNVSTLELGDSALYLCASSLDQDTTEAFFGQGTRLTVV.

The gene calls are TRBV27 and TRBJ2-3, with D hard to call. The V gene's germline CDR1 is MNHEY and CDR2 SMNVEV (reference sequence). The CDR3 has 15 residues. V dropped 6 bases and J dropped 5 bases, with 18 bases sitting between them. CDR3 in DNA: TGTGCCAGCAGAACTCCCCTTTCCTTGGGAGATACGCAGTATTTT. Its translation is CASRTPLSLGDTQYF.

This clone has at least ten counts. The sample holds other DNA sequences that translate to the same CDR3. The J gene is TRBJ1-3, the V gene TRBV4-1; 7 bases align to TRBD1. The CDR3 extends over 17 amino acids. V trimming: 0 bases; J trimming: 4 bases; junction bases outside the gene matches: 9. The V gene's germline CDR1 is MGHRA and CDR2 YSYEKL. CDR3 nucleotides: TGCGCCAGCAGCCAAGATCCGAGAGGGGGCTCGGGAAACACCATATATTTT. Translated: CASSQDPRGGSGNTIYF.

The rearrangement links TRBV6-5 to TRBJ2-3, with TRBD2 matching over 10 bases. V shed 4 bases and J 5 bases; nucleotides not matched to a gene: 6. The CDR3 runs to 15 residues. Germline V CDR1 and CDR2: MNHEY, SVGAGI. CDR3 bases: TGTGCCAGCAGTTGGACTAGCGGTTACCGAGATACGCAGTATTTT. Translation gives CASSWTSGYRDTQYF.

CDR3 in DNA: TGTGCCAGCAGTTACGGGTTGACAGCCTACGAGCAGTACTTC. This translates into CASSYGLTAYEQYF. This chain connects TRBV6-6 to TRBJ2-7; D perhaps matches TRBD1 (5 bases). This CDR3 has 14 residues. V dropped 2 bases and J dropped 2 bases, with 10 bases sitting between them. The germline V gene has CDR1 MNHNY and CDR2 SVGAGI (reference sequence).

The V gene is TRBV4-1, the J gene TRBJ2-5; D not resolved. Trimming pared 0 bases from V and 1 base from J, leaving 9 bases between. The CDR3 consists of 15 residues. Germline CDR1 reads MGHRA; CDR2 reads YSYEKL. CDR3 sequence: CASSQEPGRQETQYF. The CDR3 region has the DNA TGCGCCAGCAGCCAAGAACCCGGGCGCCAAGAGACCCAGTACTTC.